The 28 T cell receptor beta chains below come from one sample, sequenced in a study of T cells in Graves' hyperthyroidism and ophthalmopathy. Regions amplified from RNA transcripts were the TCR beta CDR3 regions. The HTBI primer set drove a first-round RT-PCR of the TCR CDR3. MiXCR was run by TCRdb on the multiplex PCR reads, yielding one entry per CDR3 protein. The sample lists 540,000 or so distinct CDR3 sequences; roughly 14% were seen once. Sequencing was performed on blood. Every receptor here comes from a woman aged 30 to 39 with Graves' hyperthyroidism.

This clonotype has ten or more counts. V and J are TRBV7-3 and TRBJ2-5, with D unresolved. The ends were cut back, 2 bases at V and 5 bases at J, with 15 bases in the middle. CDR1 is SGHTA, CDR2 FQGTGA, per germline. The CDR3 is 15 residues long. The DNA of the CDR3 is TGTGCCAGCAGCTTATTGGGTCGCGAGCGTGAGACCCAGTACTTC. It translates to CASSLLGRERETQYF.

This clonotype was observed many times. The genes are TRBV20-1 and TRBJ1-2, with a tentative D call TRBD1 (5 bases). V was shortened by 6 bases and J by 5 bases, with 13 bases between the two germline ends. This CDR3 has 12 amino acids. Per germline, CDR1 DFQATT and CDR2 SNEGSKA (reference sequence). The CDR3 sequence: CSAGGGRYGYTF. CDR3 sequence (DNA): TGCAGTGCCGGGGGAGGGAGGTATGGCTACACCTTC.

This clonotype was counted many times. This chain connects TRBV3-1 to TRBJ2-7; possible D gene TRBD2, 6 bases. Looked up from germline, CDR1 is LGHDT and CDR2 is YNNKEL (reference sequence). CDR3 length: 14 amino acids. With 5 bases removed from V and 0 bases from J, the gap between germline ends came to 11 bases. The CDR3 DNA sequence: TGTGCCAGCAGCTTCTCTAGCGCCTCCTACGAGCAGTACTTC. Amino acids: CASSFSSASYEQYF.

This clonotype occurred many times. The chain joins TRBV7-2 to TRBJ2-4, with 8 bases identical to TRBD2. V shed 7 bases, J shed 5 bases, and the junction held 7 bases outside the gene matches. The CDR3 contains 14 residues. Germline CDR1 and CDR2: SGHTA and FQGNSA. CDR3: CASTSGGGENIQYF. In nucleotides, the CDR3 is TGTGCCAGCACCTCCGGGGGGGGGGAAAACATTCAGTACTTC.

The chain combines TRBV6-2 or TRBV6-3 with TRBJ2-7; possibly TRBD2 for D (6 bases). V lost 0 bases to trimming and J lost 3 bases, with 12 bases between them. The CDR3 runs 15 residues. Germline V gene data show CDR1 as MNHEY and CDR2 as SVGEGT. CDR3 sequence: CASSYSTGVNYEQYF. CDR3 DNA: TGTGCCAGCAGTTACTCGACGGGGGTCAACTACGAGCAGTACTTC.

This clonotype was counted a few times. The gene calls are TRBV12-3 or TRBV12-4 and TRBJ2-2; TRBD1 agrees at 9 bases. Germline trimming cut 0 bases from V and 6 bases from J; bases unmatched to any gene: 5. The length of the CDR3 is 16 residues. Here the CDR3 DNA reads TGTGCCAGCAGTTTAGCGGGACAGGGTTTCTCCGGGGAGCTGTTTTTT. This codes for CASSLAGQGFSGELFF.

This clonotype appeared many times. The V call is TRBV10-3, the J call TRBJ2-7; TRBD2 aligns across 13 bases. CDR3 length equals 14 residues. Germline lookup yields CDR1 ENHRY and CDR2 SYGVKD. The trim removed 8 bases at V and 6 bases at J, leaving 7 bases unmatched. In DNA, the CDR3 is TGTGCCATCGGCGGACTAGCGGGAGAAACCGAGCAGTACTTC. It codes for CAIGGLAGETEQYF.

At least ten counts were recorded for this clonotype. Here the CDR3 reads CASSEYRDAGEQYF. CDR3 sequence (DNA): TGTGCCAGCAGTGAATACAGGGACGCGGGCGAGCAGTACTTC. V usage is TRBV2 and J usage is TRBJ2-7; weak D call: TRBD1 (6 bases). The CDR3 sequence is 14 residues long. Germline CDR1 is SNHLY and CDR2 is FYNNEI. Trimming removed 2 bases at V and 6 bases at J, with 14 bases between.

V and J are TRBV7-8 and TRBJ2-2, with D uncertain. The CDR3 extends over 15 amino acids. V lost 2 bases and J 1 base, leaving 8 bases between the germline ends. The germline V gene encodes CDR1 SGHVS and CDR2 FQNEAQ. The DNA for the CDR3 is TGTGCCAGCAGCTTATATAGACTGAACACCGGGGAGCTGTTTTTT. It codes for CASSLYRLNTGELFF. Filled out from reference TRBV7-8 and TRBJ2-2, the complete variable domain reads GAGVSQSPRYKVAKRGQDVALRCDPISGHVSLFWYQQALGQGPEFLTYFQNEAQLDKSGLPSDRFFAERPEGSVSTLKIQRTQQEDSAVYLCASSLYRLNTGELFFGEGSRLTVL.

V and J are TRBV6-1 and TRBJ1-1; no clear D gene. Trimming removed 6 bases from V and 0 bases from J, with 14 bases in between. CDR3 length: 15 amino acids. Germline V gene sequence: CDR1 MNHNS, CDR2 SASEGT. CDR3 sequence: CASSVYPDLNTEAFF. CDR3 nucleotides: TGTGCCAGCAGCGTGTATCCGGACTTGAACACTGAAGCTTTCTTT.

This clonotype appeared a few times. The chain employs TRBV12-5 and TRBJ2-6; D not certain. Germline values: CDR1 LGHNT, CDR2 FRNRAP. The CDR3 length is 17 residues. V dropped 0 bases and J dropped 4 bases, with 13 bases sitting between them. The DNA for the CDR3 is TGTGCTAGTGGTTTGGTACTTCCCGGGCCCGGGGCCAACGTCCTGACTTTC. This encodes CASGLVLPGPGANVLTF.

This clonotype was seen many times. The rearrangement links TRBV12-3 or TRBV12-4 to TRBJ2-5; D gene unclear. The CDR3 is 15 residues long. V lost 1 base, J lost 2 bases, and 11 bases lay in between. The CDR3 DNA reads TGTGCCAGCAGTTTAGTTCGGGTGGGACAAGAGACCCAGTACTTC. This sequence encodes CASSLVRVGQETQYF.

This clonotype appeared many times. The chain links TRBV2 to TRBJ2-3; D gene unclear. V lost 7 bases to trimming and J lost 2 bases, with 10 bases between them. CDR1 and CDR2 from the germline V gene are SNHLY and FYNNEI. This CDR3 spans 13 amino acids. The CDR3 DNA reads as TGTGCCAGCAAGGCCACCATCACAGATACGCAGTATTTT. Amino acids: CASKATITDTQYF.

In nucleotides, the CDR3 is TGCAGTGCCTATACAGGGAGTGTTTACTATGGCTACACCTTC. It encodes CSAYTGSVYYGYTF. The chain employs TRBV20-1 and TRBJ1-2; TRBD1 might be the D (6 bases). CDR1 is DFQATT and CDR2 is SNEGSKA in the germline V gene (reference sequence). The V gene lost 6 bases and the J gene lost 3 bases, with 17 bases spanning the gap. The CDR3 is made up of 14 amino acids.

There are many counts of this clonotype. The chain couples TRBV7-9 to TRBJ2-7, with TRBD2 identical over 7 bases. Germline values: CDR1 SEHNR, CDR2 FQNEAQ (reference sequence). This CDR3 is 15 amino acids long. V lost 5 bases to trimming and J lost 0 bases; unmatched junction nucleotides: 7. CDR3 region: CASSRSGTISYEQYF. CDR3 nucleotides: TGTGCCAGCAGCCGAAGCGGGACCATCTCCTACGAGCAGTACTTC.

The J gene is TRBJ1-2, the V gene TRBV27; tentatively, D is TRBD1 (6 bases). CDR3 length: 14 residues. With 1 base removed from V and 4 bases from J, the gap between germline ends came to 10 bases. Per the germline V gene, CDR1 is MNHEY and CDR2 is SMNVEV (reference sequence). The CDR3 protein is CASSLFPGAYGYTF. In nucleotides, the CDR3 is TGTGCCAGCAGTTTATTTCCGGGGGCCTATGGCTACACCTTC.

This clonotype came up many times. The V gene is TRBV6-1, the J gene TRBJ1-1, with D unclear. The CDR3 spans 15 residues. Germline loops: CDR1 MNHNS, CDR2 SASEGT. V lost 6 bases and J lost 3, with 17 bases in between. The CDR3 bases are TGTGCCAGCAGGTTCGAGCCTACAGAATACACTGAAGCTTTCTTT. It encodes CASRFEPTEYTEAFF.

The genes are TRBV9 and TRBJ2-1; D gene unclear. The V and J ends lost 4 bases and 9 bases respectively, with 14 bases between them. This CDR3 comprises 13 residues. Germline V gene sequence: CDR1 SGDLS, CDR2 YYNGEE. The CDR3 sequence is CASSLSEVGEQFF. For the CDR3, the DNA is TGTGCCAGCAGCCTAAGTGAGGTGGGTGAGCAGTTCTTC.

This clonotype was seen ten or more times. The CDR3 sequence is CASSYTGSGELFF. As DNA, the CDR3 is TGTGCCAGCAGTTACACGGGTTCCGGGGAGCTGTTTTTT. The chain combines TRBV6-5 with TRBJ2-2, with unresolved D. Germline assignment: CDR1 MNHEY and CDR2 SVGAGI. V lost 2 bases and J lost 6, with 7 bases in between. This CDR3 comprises 13 residues.

This clonotype has just a few counts. The V gene is TRBV6-4, the J gene TRBJ2-2; no reliable D call. The CDR3 extends over 15 amino acids. V gave up 5 bases and J gave up 1 base, with 11 bases separating them. Germline V gene sequence: CDR1 MRHNA, CDR2 SNTAGT. The DNA of the CDR3 is TGTGCCAGCAGTTACTACCAAAAGAACACCGGGGAGCTGTTTTTT. Protein product: CASSYYQKNTGELFF.

This clonotype was observed at least ten times. The V gene is TRBV7-2, the J gene TRBJ1-1, with a possible D match to TRBD1 (5 bases). This CDR3 contains 14 residues. The V gene lost 4 bases and the J gene lost 1 base, with 10 bases spanning the gap. Germline V gene data show CDR1 as SGHTA and CDR2 as FQGNSA. CDR3 sequence: CASSSRVWNTEAFF. Written as DNA, the CDR3 is TGTGCCAGCAGCTCCAGGGTATGGAACACTGAAGCTTTCTTT.

The chain recombines TRBV6-4 with TRBJ1-5; possible D gene TRBD1, 5 bases. This CDR3 region has 19 residues. The V end lost 7 bases, the J end lost 0 bases, and 25 bases lay between the germline ends. The V gene's germline CDR1 is MRHNA and CDR2 SNTAGT. As DNA, the CDR3 is TGTGCCAGCAACGCCGGGGAGGACACCGGGACCTATAGCAATCAGCCCCAGCATTTT. Translation: CASNAGEDTGTYSNQPQHF.

This clonotype was seen repeatedly, ten times or more. This rearrangement joins TRBV20-1 to TRBJ1-5, with 9 bases lining up with TRBD1. CDR1 DFQATT and CDR2 SNEGSKA come from the germline V gene (reference sequence). V was pared by 6 bases and J by 4 bases, with 10 bases of the junction left unmatched. The CDR3 covers 15 residues. The CDR3 region is CSASGGGQGNQPQHF. In DNA, the CDR3 is TGCAGTGCGTCTGGGGGAGGACAGGGGAATCAGCCCCAGCATTTT.

As to this clonotype: The junction differs from germline at one of its ends, possibly a read error. This chain links TRBV6-2 or TRBV6-3 with TRBJ2-7; the D gene could be TRBD1 or TRBD2 (6 bases each). Germline CDR1 MNHEY, CDR2 SVGEGT. The CDR3 runs to 13 residues. The CDR3 sequence is CAGSYGGSYEQYF. The CDR3 region has the DNA TGTGCCGGCAGTTACGGGGGCAGTTACGAGCAGTACTTC.

This clonotype was found many times. The chain recombines TRBV12-3 or TRBV12-4 with TRBJ2-7; the match to TRBD1 covers 7 bases. The V gene end was trimmed by 8 bases and the J gene end by 1 base; junction bases not matched to a gene: 11. The CDR3 is 15 amino acids. This chain's CDR3 is CASGEHRDRSYEQYF. The DNA of the CDR3 is TGTGCCAGCGGAGAGCACAGGGACAGATCCTACGAGCAGTACTTC.

The gene calls are TRBV5-1 and TRBJ2-7; 7 bases are a match to TRBD1. The J segment lost 3 bases and the V segment lost 4 bases, leaving 13 bases of the junction unmatched. The CDR3 totals 16 residues. Germline V gene sequence: CDR1 SGHRS, CDR2 YFSETQ. The CDR3 bases are TGCGCCAGCAGCGGGCCAGACAGGGAAGGGGGCTACGAGCAGTACTTC. Its translation: CASSGPDREGGYEQYF.

The table lists this clonotype with many counts. The V and J genes are TRBV18 and TRBJ2-1; TRBD1 aligns across 10 bases. CDR1 and CDR2 (germline): KGHSH, LQKENI. CDR3 length: 15 residues. V shed 1 base, J shed 7 bases, and the junction held 4 bases outside the gene matches. The CDR3 is CASSPRTGGLNEQFF. Here the CDR3 DNA reads TGTGCCAGCTCACCACGGACAGGGGGTTTAAATGAGCAGTTCTTC.

The CDR3 spells CASRLTSGGGEQFF. The CDR3 DNA reads as TGTGCCAGCAGGTTAACTAGCGGCGGAGGTGAGCAGTTCTTC. The chain joins TRBV5-6 to TRBJ2-1, with 8 bases fitting TRBD2. The CDR3 sequence is 14 residues long. The V and J ends lost 5 bases and 9 bases, in that order; junction bases with no gene match: 10. CDR1 and CDR2 from the germline V gene are SGHDT and YYEEEE.